The 16 T cell receptor beta chains given below trace back to one sample, sequenced in a study of blood T cell repertoires in COVID-19 (TCRdb year 2020). Library preparation employed the immunoSEQ multiplex PCR assay. Not all clones reach the TCRdb copy of this immuneACCESS table, which keeps in-frame sequences only. Checked studies attribute under half of the gap to unresolved V genes and leave the rest unexplained. Here the sample has approximately 46,000 clones; more than 80% occur a single time. The ten largest clones add up to 6.5% of the sample. What was sequenced was peripheral blood. The receptors stem from a man in his sixties with acute or convalescent COVID-19.

In this sample, this clone turned up a few times. The chain has TRBV5-4 and TRBJ2-5, with D perhaps TRBD2 (6 bases). CDR3 length: 15 amino acids. In germline, CDR1 is SGHNT, CDR2 YYREEE (reference sequence). V lost 1 base and J lost 1, with 11 bases in between. This CDR3 reads CASSLSGGSQETQYF. The CDR3 coding sequence is TGTGCCAGCAGCTTGTCCGGAGGGTCCCAAGAGACCCAGTACTTC.

The chain uses TRBV24-1 and TRBJ1-5, with 7 bases that match TRBD1. This CDR3 has 16 amino acids. V shed 4 bases and J 4 bases; nucleotides not matched to a gene: 9. Germline CDR1 and CDR2: KGHDR and SFDVKD. CDR3 coding DNA: TGTGCCACCAGTGACCGGGACAGTGAGGGGAATCAGCCCCAGCATTTT. Its translation is CATSDRDSEGNQPQHF.

The J gene is TRBJ2-5, the V gene TRBV5-1; D possibly corresponds to TRBD2 (5 bases). Per the germline V gene, CDR1 is SGHRS and CDR2 is YFSETQ. The V end lost 4 bases, the J end lost 5 bases, and 9 bases lay between the germline ends. The CDR3 runs to 12 residues. The CDR3, as DNA: TGCGCCAGCAGCCTAACGGGGGAGACCCAGTACTTC. The encoded protein is CASSLTGETQYF.

J is TRBJ2-7 and V is TRBV15, with no clear D. The CDR3 has 13 amino acids. V gave up 0 bases and J gave up 3 bases, with 6 bases separating them. Germline CDR1 and CDR2: LNHNV and YYDKDF (reference sequence). The CDR3 sequence is CATSRDTVYEQYF. The CDR3 DNA reads TGTGCCACCAGCAGAGACACAGTCTACGAGCAGTACTTC.

This chain uses TRBV24-1 with TRBJ1-5; 10 bases fit TRBD1. This CDR3 is 16 amino acids long. With V trimmed by 2 bases and J by 3 bases, 3 bases remained unmatched. CDR1 is KGHDR, CDR2 SFDVKD, per germline. For the CDR3, the DNA is TGTGCCACCAGTGATTCCGGGACAGGGGTCAATCAGCCCCAGCATTTT. Protein: CATSDSGTGVNQPQHF.

The chain combines TRBV7-9 with TRBJ2-1; tentatively, D is TRBD2 (6 bases). The V end lost 9 bases, the J end lost 6 bases, and 15 bases lay between the germline ends. This CDR3 spans 13 amino acids. Germline V gene data show CDR1 as SEHNR and CDR2 as FQNEAQ (reference sequence). In DNA form, the CDR3 reads TGTGCCAGTCAAACCGGGGGTCGCAATGAGCAGTTCTTC. It translates to CASQTGGRNEQFF.

The V gene is TRBV5-4, the J gene TRBJ2-2, with 12 bases matching TRBD2. Looked up from germline, CDR1 is SGHNT and CDR2 is YYREEE (reference sequence). This CDR3 is 16 amino acids long. J was trimmed by 6 bases and V by 1 base; bases with no gene match: 4. CDR3 DNA sequence: TGTGCCAGCAGCTTGTCCCTAGCGGGAGGGGCCGGGGAGCTGTTTTTT. Protein sequence: CASSLSLAGGAGELFF.

The rearrangement uses TRBV5-1 and TRBJ2-2; D is possibly TRBD2 (6 bases). The CDR3 totals 20 residues. Trimming removed 0 bases at V and 8 bases at J, with 29 bases between. Germline loops: CDR1 SGHRS, CDR2 YFSETQ. CDR3 bases: TGCGCCAGCAGCTTGGGGGCCTACCGGGACTTCCACCTCGGTACTGGGGAGCTGTTTTTT. Translating gives CASSLGAYRDFHLGTGELFF.

The chain has TRBV13 and TRBJ1-2, with TRBD1 as a possible D gene (6 bases). Trimming stripped 5 bases from V and 0 bases from J, with 16 bases between. The CDR3 is made up of 16 amino acids. CDR1 and CDR2 from the germline V gene are PRHDT and FYEKMQ (reference sequence). CDR3 DNA sequence: TGTGCCAGCAGCCCATTCGCGACAGGTACTAACTATGGCTACACCTTC. It translates to CASSPFATGTNYGYTF.

This clone occurred once. The rearrangement uses TRBV7-2 and TRBJ2-2; TRBD2 agrees at 7 bases. Germline V CDR1 and CDR2: SGHTA, FQGNSA. V lost 2 bases to trimming and J lost 4 bases; unmatched junction nucleotides: 4. This CDR3 comprises 15 residues. CDR3 sequence: CASSLLASGTGELFF. The DNA of the CDR3 is TGTGCCAGCAGCTTACTAGCTAGCGGCACCGGGGAGCTGTTTTTT.

The chain links TRBV5-1 to TRBJ1-4; D perhaps matches TRBD1 (6 bases). Germline CDR1 and CDR2: SGHRS and YFSETQ. Trimming stripped 2 bases from V and 8 bases from J, with 10 bases between. This CDR3 is built from 13 residues. The CDR3 DNA sequence: TGCGCCAGCAGCTTAGAGGGGACAGAAAAACTGTTTTTT. This codes for CASSLEGTEKLFF.

This sequence joins TRBV19 and TRBJ2-6; TRBD1 might be the D (6 bases). CDR3 size: 15 residues. Germline CDR1 is LNHDA and CDR2 is SQIVND (reference sequence). V shed 9 bases and J shed 1 base, with 13 bases lying between them. The CDR3, as DNA: TGTGCCAGCTTACGCAGGGGATCTGGGGCCAACGTCCTGACTTTC. Translation: CASLRRGSGANVLTF.

This rearrangement joins TRBV7-9 to TRBJ1-1; D unresolved. The germline V and J ends were trimmed by 0 bases and 7 bases, with 9 bases remaining between them. The CDR3 totals 13 residues. Germline CDR1 reads SEHNR; CDR2 reads FQNEAQ (reference sequence). CDR3 DNA: TGTGCCAGCAGCTTAGCAAGCAAAAATGAAGCTTTCTTT. Translation: CASSLASKNEAFF.

The rearrangement links TRBV19 to TRBJ1-1, with 7 nucleotides matching TRBD1. The CDR3 contains 16 residues. The V and J ends lost 5 bases and 4 bases, in that order; junction bases with no gene match: 13. CDR1 is LNHDA and CDR2 is SQIVND in the germline V gene (reference sequence). The CDR3 nucleotides read TGTGCCAGTAGTGCGGCCTTTACAGGGGTACGCACTGAAGCTTTCTTT. Amino acids: CASSAAFTGVRTEAFF. Drawing the rest from reference TRBV19 and TRBJ1-1, the complete variable domain is DGGITQSPKYLFRKEGQNVTLSCEQNLNHDAMYWYRQDPGQGLRLIYYSQIVNDFQKGDIAEGYSVSREKKESFPLTVTSAQKNPTAFYLCASSAAFTGVRTEAFFGQGTRLTVV.

The chain has TRBV10-2 and TRBJ2-1; the D gene is possibly TRBD1 (5 bases). CDR3 length: 12 amino acids. V dropped 6 bases and J dropped 13 bases, with 16 bases sitting between them. The germline gives CDR1 WSHSY, CDR2 SAAADI. The CDR3 nucleotides read TGCGCCAGCAGGGACCTAGGGGTCAGACAGTTCTTC. Its protein is CASRDLGVRQFF.

The chain joins TRBV28 to TRBJ2-5, with D tentatively TRBD1 (5 bases). The CDR3 covers 15 residues. The ends were cut back, 6 bases at V and 4 bases at J, with 18 bases in the middle. Germline V lookup: CDR1 MDHEN, CDR2 SYDVKM. The CDR3 DNA reads TGTGCCAGCAGCACCCGAGCAGGGCCTGGAGAGACCCAGTACTTC. Protein: CASSTRAGPGETQYF.